This entry lists 9 T cell receptor beta chains sequenced from one sample in a study of cytomegalovirus exposure and HLA in healthy donors. Researchers ran the PCR with 60 Vbeta and 13 Jbeta primers. Measured with immunoSEQ multiplex PCR; TCRdb has only the in-frame clones, and not every one. The table lists roughly 150,000 clones, around 81% of them singletons. The material sequenced was PBMCs. The receptors were sampled from a middle-aged woman in good health and CMV-seronegative.

Only one count was recorded for this clone. This chain joins TRBV5-1 and TRBJ2-5; 7 bases are shared with TRBD1. The germline V gene encodes CDR1 SGHRS and CDR2 YFSETQ. The CDR3 has 13 amino acids. V dropped 3 bases and J dropped 4; count of bases not matched to a gene: 3. The CDR3 DNA is TGCGCCAGCAGCTCCTGGACAGGAGAGACCCAGTACTTC. It codes for CASSSWTGETQYF.

This rearrangement joins TRBV20-1 to TRBJ1-1; D not resolved. This CDR3 contains 11 residues. Germline V gives CDR1 DFQATT, CDR2 SNEGSKA (reference sequence). Trimming cost V 3 bases and J 4 bases, with 6 bases left between them. DNA for the CDR3: TGCAGTGCTAGGGAGGGCACTGAAGCTTTCTTT. It yields the protein CSAREGTEAFF.

This chain joins TRBV6-5 and TRBJ1-2, with 7 positions matching TRBD1. The CDR3 extends over 14 amino acids. Germline V lookup: CDR1 MNHEY, CDR2 SVGAGI. The V segment lost 7 bases and the J segment 4 bases; nucleotides outside the gene matches: 9. DNA for the CDR3: TGTGCCAGCACTAGACAGGGTACAGCCTATGGCTACACCTTC. This sequence encodes CASTRQGTAYGYTF.

The V call is TRBV6-1, the J call TRBJ2-3; D not resolved. This CDR3 has 13 amino acids. Germline V gene lookup returns CDR1 MNHNS and CDR2 SASEGT. With 6 bases removed from V and 6 bases from J, the gap between germline ends came to 13 bases. This CDR3 reads CASSAHVDDTQYF. The CDR3 region has the DNA TGTGCCAGCAGCGCCCATGTAGATGATACGCAGTATTTT.

Only a few counts were recorded for this clone. The V and J genes are TRBV7-9 and TRBJ1-1; TRBD1 is a possible D gene (6 bases). Germline CDR1 is SEHNR and CDR2 is FQNEAQ (reference sequence). With 2 bases removed from V and 0 bases from J, the gap between germline ends came to 7 bases. The CDR3 loop spans 14 amino acids. The CDR3 DNA reads as TGTGCCAGCAGCTTATCAGGGGTGAACACTGAAGCTTTCTTT. The encoded protein is CASSLSGVNTEAFF.

The chain couples TRBV13 to TRBJ1-4, with 7 bases that match TRBD1. This CDR3 contains 14 residues. J was trimmed by 5 bases and V by 6 bases; bases with no gene match: 6. Germline assignment: CDR1 PRHDT and CDR2 FYEKMQ (reference sequence). CDR3 sequence reads: CASSSRQGNEKLFF. In DNA, the CDR3 is TGTGCCAGCAGTTCCAGACAGGGCAATGAAAAACTGTTTTTT.

The rearrangement joins TRBV6-5 to TRBJ1-1; 7 positions agree with TRBD1. The CDR3 has 15 amino acids. V trimming: 6 bases; J trimming: 1 base; junction bases outside the gene matches: 8. Germline CDR1 is MNHEY and CDR2 is SVGAGI. In DNA form, the CDR3 reads TGTGCCAGCAGCGACGGGACAGTGCAGAACACTGAAGCTTTCTTT. Its translation: CASSDGTVQNTEAFF.

The chain employs TRBV19 and TRBJ1-5; D not certain. The germline V gene encodes CDR1 LNHDA and CDR2 SQIVND (reference sequence). V was cut by 7 bases and J by 4 bases, with 11 bases left in between. This CDR3 comprises 13 residues. The CDR3 DNA reads TGTGCCAGTAATCTCGTCCAGAATCAGCCCCAGCATTTT. Encoded protein: CASNLVQNQPQHF.

Worth noting for this clone: One junction end disagrees with the germline gene, perhaps due to a read error. The rearrangement joins TRBV29-1 to TRBJ2-1; D may be TRBD2 (6 bases). The length of the CDR3 is 11 residues. Germline loops: CDR1 SQVTM, CDR2 ANQGSEA. CDR3 residues: CSVEYSARGVF. The CDR3, as DNA: TGCAGCGTTGAATATTCGGCCCGCGGGGTCTTC.